This TCR beta chain was retrieved from a study of blood T cell repertoires in COVID-19. CDR3 length equals 14 residues. Trimming took 5 bases from V and 5 from J; bases not matched to a gene: 9. Per germline, CDR1 SGDLS and CDR2 YYNGEE. Methods used by the authors: Reference gene primer amplification gave nucleated cell count estimates. The table came from immunoSEQ multiplex PCR; TCRdb's copy has only in-frame clones and leaves some out. V and J calls and clone size are given by that table; D and trimming were obtained from the DNA. This sample has over 200,000 clones, with about 90% found just once.

The rearrangement links TRBV9 to TRBJ1-1, with 7 bases identical to TRBD1. The sequenced sample was peripheral blood. The TCR comes from a woman between 45 and 60 years old with acute or convalescent COVID-19. As DNA, the CDR3 is TGTGCCAGCAGGGGGTCACAGGGGCGAACTGAAGCTTTCTTT. The encoded protein is CASRGSQGRTEAFF.